This T cell receptor beta chain is drawn from a study of shared clonotypes between healthy human individuals. The ends lost 5 bases at V and 5 bases at J; junction bases unmatched: 8. CDR3 length equals 15 residues. In germline, CDR1 is SGHVS, CDR2 FNYEAQ. The repertoire was sequenced with immunoSEQ multiplex PCR; TCRdb's copy has only in-frame clones and lacks some. The sample contains roughly 2.1 million clones, about 92% of which appear only once. Naivety among CD8 cells was defined by CD45RO negativity and positive CCR7 selection, thereby excluding terminally differentiated effector memory CD45RA+ cells.

The sequencing input was naive CD8+ T cells from PBMCs. The clonotype originates from a man aged 18 to 29 in good health. Some clones in this sample may be carry-over from other donors' samples. This chain connects TRBV7-6 to TRBJ1-4, with 7 bases that match TRBD1. The CDR3 loop reads CASSPRDRANEKLFF. DNA of the CDR3: TGTGCCAGCAGCCCCCGGGACAGAGCGAATGAAAAACTGTTTTTT.